The subject of this entry is one T cell receptor (beta chain). Under the authors' procedure: Estimated nucleated cell counts came from reference gene primer amplification. Clones were sequenced by immunoSEQ multiplex PCR, and TCRdb holds only the in-frame ones, with some missing. That table supplies the V and J calls and clone size; D and trimming were determined from the DNA. The sample includes 25,000 to 35,000 clones, just over 90% of them seen just once. V was shortened by 4 bases and J by 2 bases, with 20 bases between the two germline ends. The CDR3 totals 17 residues. Germline CDR1 SGHRS, CDR2 YFSETQ. The data stem from a study of blood T cell repertoires in COVID-19. On the study more broadly: Researchers got acute and convalescent COVID-19 samples from the United States, Italy and Spain. The cDNA or gDNA used as material had been derived from T cells, B-cell-depleted T cells, or PBMCs.

The sample comprised peripheral blood. This chain uses TRBV5-1 with TRBJ2-3, with a tentative D call TRBD1 (6 bases). The receptor's source is a man aged 50-59 years with active COVID-19. The CDR3 DNA follows: TGCGCCAGCAGCCCAACTCCAGGGGTCCACCACACAGATACGCAGTATTTT. It specifies CASSPTPGVHHTDTQYF. The whole variable domain, filled in from reference TRBV5-1 and TRBJ2-3, reads KAGVTQTPRYLIKTRGQQVTLSCSPISGHRSVSWYQQTPGQGLQFLFEYFSETQRNKGNFPGRFSGRQFSNSRSEMNVSTLELGDSALYLCASSPTPGVHHTDTQYFGPGTRLTVL.